One sample yielded the 25 T cell receptor beta chains listed below, sequenced in a study of PD-L1 blockade in urothelial cancer. The method was immunoSEQ multiplex PCR; TCRdb's version includes in-frame clones alone and lacks a portion of them. The sample lists roughly 50,000 clones, about 68% occurring once. Time point specified: pretreatment peripheral blood. The sample was PBMCs, taken around atezolizumab (anti-PD-L1) treatment. The receptors come from a man aged 65-85 years with urothelial cancer.

The V call is TRBV19, the J call TRBJ1-5, with a weak D call TRBD1 (6 bases). The V gene lost 3 bases and the J gene lost 4 bases, with 16 bases spanning the gap. This CDR3 has 16 amino acids. In germline, CDR1 is LNHDA, CDR2 SQIVND (reference sequence). CDR3 loop: CASSISWGLGNQPQHF. In DNA form, the CDR3 reads TGTGCCAGTAGTATTTCTTGGGGGCTAGGGAATCAGCCCCAGCATTTT.

This clone has just one count. The chain combines TRBV28 with TRBJ1-2; 9 positions agree with TRBD1. V shed 6 bases and J 8 bases; nucleotides not matched to a gene: 16. The CDR3 is 16 residues long. Per the germline V gene, CDR1 is MDHEN and CDR2 is SYDVKM. The chain's CDR3 is CASSSTGTGLGRGYTF. In DNA form, the CDR3 reads TGTGCCAGCAGCTCAACCGGGACAGGGCTAGGCCGGGGCTACACCTTC.

This clone was picked up many times. The V and J genes are TRBV19 and TRBJ1-1; 7 bases line up with TRBD1. This CDR3 spans 16 amino acids. The germline V gene encodes CDR1 LNHDA and CDR2 SQIVND (reference sequence). J gave up 6 bases and V 6 bases, and 16 bases lay outside the gene matches. The CDR3 bases are TGTGCCAGTAGGCTTGCCGGGACAGTATGGAAGGCTGAAGCTTTCTTT. Translating it yields CASRLAGTVWKAEAFF.

The chain is built from TRBV5-4 and TRBJ1-4, with TRBD1 matching 11 bases. The trim removed 4 bases at V and 5 bases at J, leaving 4 bases unmatched. The length of the CDR3 is 15 residues. Germline V lookup: CDR1 SGHNT, CDR2 YYREEE (reference sequence). This CDR3 reads CASSERTGGNEKLFF. CDR3 sequence (DNA): TGTGCCAGCAGCGAACGGACAGGGGGCAATGAAAAACTGTTTTTT.

The genes are TRBV19 and TRBJ2-1; D possibly corresponds to TRBD1 (5 bases). V was clipped by 9 bases and J by 3 bases, with 12 bases between them. Germline V gives CDR1 LNHDA, CDR2 SQIVND (reference sequence). The CDR3 sequence is 13 residues long. The CDR3 sequence: CASRALHYNEQFF. CDR3 in DNA: TGTGCCAGCAGGGCTCTTCACTACAATGAGCAGTTCTTC.

V usage is TRBV6-5 and J usage is TRBJ1-4; D is perhaps TRBD1 (6 bases). Germline V gives CDR1 MNHEY, CDR2 SVGAGI. The CDR3 is 12 amino acids. Trimming shortened V by 11 bases and J by 7 bases, and 14 bases separated the two germline ends. CDR3 DNA sequence: TGTGCCTGCGGGGGCTGGGGTGAAAAACTGTTTTTT. Amino acids: CACGGWGEKLFF.

The rearrangement joins TRBV6-6 to TRBJ2-2; 11 nucleotides agree with TRBD2. From germline, CDR1 is MNHNY and CDR2 SVGAGI (reference sequence). This CDR3 is 15 amino acids long. J was trimmed by 5 bases and V by 3 bases; bases with no gene match: 2. The CDR3 loop reads CASSYGTSGTGELFF. The CDR3 DNA reads TGTGCCAGCAGTTATGGGACTAGCGGAACCGGGGAGCTGTTTTTT.

This chain connects TRBV7-8 to TRBJ2-5, with 13 positions matching TRBD2. Unmatched junction bases numbered 13, after V lost 4 bases and J lost 5 bases. Germline V CDR1 and CDR2: SGHVS, FQNEAQ. The CDR3 totals 18 residues. The CDR3 reads CASSSFTKGTSGEETQYF. The CDR3 coding sequence is TGTGCCAGCAGCTCGTTTACGAAAGGGACTAGCGGGGAGGAGACCCAGTACTTC.

CDR3 nucleotide sequence: TGTGCCAGCAGCTCCGACGGGGGAGCGAACACCGGGGAGCTGTTTTTT. This encodes CASSSDGGANTGELFF. The chain employs TRBV7-3 and TRBJ2-2; weak D call: TRBD2 (6 bases). Deletions cut 4 bases from V and 0 bases from J, with 12 bases between. The CDR3 runs 16 residues. CDR1 is SGHTA, CDR2 FQGTGA, per germline.

This rearrangement joins TRBV11-1 to TRBJ2-7, with D uncertain. Germline CDR1 SGHAT, CDR2 FQDESV (reference sequence). The V end lost 3 bases, the J end lost 2 bases, and 5 bases lay between the germline ends. There are 12 residues in the CDR3. The CDR3 here is CASSLFAYEQYF. As DNA, the CDR3 is TGTGCCAGCAGCTTGTTCGCCTACGAGCAGTACTTC.

This CDR3 reads CASSPGGQGWDEKLFF. The DNA of the CDR3 is TGCGCCAGCAGCCCAGGCGGACAGGGTTGGGATGAAAAACTGTTTTTT. This sequence joins TRBV4-3 and TRBJ1-4, with 8 bases fitting TRBD1. Germline V lookup: CDR1 LGHNA, CDR2 YSLEER. This CDR3 spans 16 amino acids. The junction had 10 bases not matched to a gene; V was cut back by 4 bases and J by 6 bases.

This clone occurred a few times. The chain uses TRBV5-1 and TRBJ2-1, with 12 nucleotides matching TRBD2. CDR3 length: 19 residues. The V gene end was trimmed by 3 bases and the J gene end by 5 bases; junction bases not matched to a gene: 15. Germline V gives CDR1 SGHRS, CDR2 YFSETQ. The CDR3 loop reads CASSYRLAGDLRLDNEQFF. Here the CDR3 DNA reads TGCGCCAGCAGCTACCGACTAGCGGGAGATCTTAGGCTCGACAATGAGCAGTTCTTC. The entire variable domain, with the rest obtained from reference TRBV5-1 and TRBJ2-1, is as follows: KAGVTQTPRYLIKTRGQQVTLSCSPISGHRSVSWYQQTPGQGLQFLFEYFSETQRNKGNFPGRFSGRQFSNSRSEMNVSTLELGDSALYLCASSYRLAGDLRLDNEQFFGPGTRLTVL.

The V call is TRBV11-2, the J call TRBJ2-7; 10 nucleotides match TRBD1. The V segment lost 5 bases and the J segment 6 bases; nucleotides outside the gene matches: 7. Per the germline V gene, CDR1 is SGHAT and CDR2 is FQNNGV. CDR3 length equals 14 residues. This chain's CDR3 is CASSLPGTGAEQYF. As DNA, the CDR3 is TGTGCCAGCAGCCTACCCGGGACAGGGGCCGAGCAGTACTTC.

J is TRBJ1-3 and V is TRBV18, with D tentatively TRBD1 (5 bases). Germline CDR1 is KGHSH and CDR2 is LQKENI. Trimming took 6 bases from V and 0 from J, leaving 12 bases between them. CDR3 length: 15 residues. The CDR3 DNA follows: TGTGCCAGCTCCCGCGGAAGGGGCTCTGGAAACACCATATATTTT. Residues: CASSRGRGSGNTIYF.

This clone showed up just once. The chain recombines TRBV19 with TRBJ1-2; D gene uncertain. Germline V gives CDR1 LNHDA, CDR2 SQIVND (reference sequence). Trimming took off 7 bases at V and 3 bases at J, with 18 bases between the two ends. This CDR3 spans 15 amino acids. The CDR3 coding sequence is TGTGCCAGTATTGGAGGCGGGGAAGCATACTATGGCTACACCTTC. Encoded protein: CASIGGGEAYYGYTF.

This clone has a handful of counts. V is TRBV4-1 and J is TRBJ2-7, with D perhaps TRBD1 (5 bases). This CDR3 contains 16 residues. CDR1 and CDR2 from the germline V gene are MGHRA and YSYEKL. The V end was cut by 1 base, the J end by 0 bases, with 13 bases between. Here the CDR3 DNA reads TGCGCCAGCAGCCAAGCAAGACAGTTCAGCTCCTACGAGCAGTACTTC. It is translated as CASSQARQFSSYEQYF.

The chain carries TRBV7-2 and TRBJ1-6, with 7 bases aligning to TRBD1. In germline, CDR1 is SGHTA, CDR2 FQGNSA. V was pared by 1 base and J by 7 bases, with 10 bases of the junction left unmatched. This CDR3 region has 17 residues. This CDR3 reads CASSLGAYRGQNSPLHF. CDR3 sequence (DNA): TGTGCCAGCAGCTTAGGCGCCTACAGGGGTCAAAATTCACCCCTCCACTTT. The full variable domain, its missing parts supplied by reference TRBV7-2 and TRBJ1-6, is GAGVSQSPSNKVTEKGKDVELRCDPISGHTALYWYRQSLGQGLEFLIYFQGNSAPDKSGLPSDRFSAERTGGSVSTLTIQRTQQEDSAVYLCASSLGAYRGQNSPLHFGNGTRLTVT.

There are a few counts of this clone. This rearrangement joins TRBV6-5 to TRBJ2-5; the match to TRBD2 covers 7 bases. V was clipped by 7 bases and J by 5 bases; unmatched bases: 13. The CDR3 sequence is 15 residues long. Germline V gives CDR1 MNHEY, CDR2 SVGAGI. The CDR3, as DNA: TGTGCCAGCACCCGTCTGACTAGCCGGAGGGAGACCCAGTACTTC. It translates to CASTRLTSRRETQYF.

This clone was recorded once. The chain is built from TRBV5-4 and TRBJ2-3; 14 positions match TRBD2. The CDR3 consists of 17 residues. J was trimmed by 2 bases and V by 3 bases; bases with no gene match: 5. CDR1 is SGHNT, CDR2 YYREEE, per germline (reference sequence). In nucleotides, the CDR3 is TGTGCCAGCAGCTCCCGGACTAGCGGGGGGTTCACAGATACGCAGTATTTT. It is translated as CASSSRTSGGFTDTQYF. Drawing the rest from reference TRBV5-4 and TRBJ2-3, the complete variable domain is ETGVTQSPTHLIKTRGQQVTLRCSSQSGHNTVSWYQQALGQGPQFIFQYYREEENGRGNFPPRFSGLQFPNYSSELNVNALELDDSALYLCASSSRTSGGFTDTQYFGPGTRLTVL.

The chain carries TRBV28 and TRBJ2-3, with D possibly matching TRBD2 (6 bases). In germline, CDR1 is MDHEN, CDR2 SYDVKM. Trimming pared 3 bases from V and 4 bases from J, leaving 20 bases between. The CDR3 totals 17 residues. The CDR3 here is CASSFFARGRSADTQYF. As DNA, the CDR3 is TGTGCCAGCAGTTTTTTCGCCCGAGGGAGGAGCGCAGATACGCAGTATTTT.

In its sample, this clone was seen a few times. CDR3: CASSYERAEQYF. The CDR3 nucleotides are TGTGCCAGCAGTTACGAGAGGGCCGAGCAGTACTTC. This chain joins TRBV6-6 and TRBJ2-7; possibly TRBD2 for D (5 bases). V lost 2 bases to trimming and J lost 6 bases, with 8 bases between them. The CDR3 has 12 residues. Germline V gene sequence: CDR1 MNHNY, CDR2 SVGAGI (reference sequence).

The CDR3 bases are TGTGCCAGCGCACTACCGGGACAGGGGGCCACCGGGGAGCTGTTTTTT. This gives the protein CASALPGQGATGELFF. The chain links TRBV18 to TRBJ2-2, with 12 positions matching TRBD1. V lost 8 bases to trimming and J lost 4 bases; unmatched junction nucleotides: 8. This CDR3 has 16 residues. Per germline, CDR1 KGHSH and CDR2 LQKENI.

This clone showed up just a few times. The chain joins TRBV7-2 to TRBJ2-7; 7 bases agree with TRBD1. Germline V CDR1 and CDR2: SGHTA, FQGNSA. This CDR3 is 17 amino acids long. The junction had 15 bases not matched to a gene; V was cut back by 5 bases and J by 2 bases. For the CDR3, the DNA is TGTGCCAGCAGCCCTACTAGGACAGGTTTAATACCCTACGAGCAGTACTTC. It is translated as CASSPTRTGLIPYEQYF.

This sequence joins TRBV7-2 and TRBJ2-7; TRBD2 matches 9 bases. The CDR3 extends over 16 amino acids. From germline, CDR1 is SGHTA and CDR2 FQGNSA. The V gene end was trimmed by 5 bases and the J gene end by 1 base; junction bases not matched to a gene: 9. The CDR3 DNA sequence: TGTGCCAGCAGCCCTCGACTAGCGGTTGGGTCCTACGAGCAGTACTTC. This codes for CASSPRLAVGSYEQYF.

The chain carries TRBV5-1 and TRBJ1-5; no firm D call. The V and J ends lost 4 bases and 2 bases respectively, with 10 bases between them. The CDR3 sequence is 14 residues long. Looked up from germline, CDR1 is SGHRS and CDR2 is YFSETQ. The CDR3 region has the DNA TGCGCCAGCAGCCTAAGTACGGGCAATCAGCCCCAGCATTTT. It translates to CASSLSTGNQPQHF.